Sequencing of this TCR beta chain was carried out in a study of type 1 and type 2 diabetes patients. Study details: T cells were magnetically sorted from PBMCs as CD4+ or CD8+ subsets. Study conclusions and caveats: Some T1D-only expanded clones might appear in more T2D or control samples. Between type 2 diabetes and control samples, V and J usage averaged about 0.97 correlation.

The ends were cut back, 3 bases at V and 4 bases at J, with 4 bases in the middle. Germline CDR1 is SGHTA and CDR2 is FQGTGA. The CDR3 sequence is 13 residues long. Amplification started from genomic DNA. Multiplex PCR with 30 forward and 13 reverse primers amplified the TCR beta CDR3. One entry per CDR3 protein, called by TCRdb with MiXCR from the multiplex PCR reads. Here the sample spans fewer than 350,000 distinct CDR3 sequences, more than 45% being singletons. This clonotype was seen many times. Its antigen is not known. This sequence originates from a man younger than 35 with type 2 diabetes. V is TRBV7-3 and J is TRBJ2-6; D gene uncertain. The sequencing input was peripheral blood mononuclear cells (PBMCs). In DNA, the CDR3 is TGTGCCAGCAGCTTCACCGGGGCCAACGTCCTGACTTTC. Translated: CASSFTGANVLTF.